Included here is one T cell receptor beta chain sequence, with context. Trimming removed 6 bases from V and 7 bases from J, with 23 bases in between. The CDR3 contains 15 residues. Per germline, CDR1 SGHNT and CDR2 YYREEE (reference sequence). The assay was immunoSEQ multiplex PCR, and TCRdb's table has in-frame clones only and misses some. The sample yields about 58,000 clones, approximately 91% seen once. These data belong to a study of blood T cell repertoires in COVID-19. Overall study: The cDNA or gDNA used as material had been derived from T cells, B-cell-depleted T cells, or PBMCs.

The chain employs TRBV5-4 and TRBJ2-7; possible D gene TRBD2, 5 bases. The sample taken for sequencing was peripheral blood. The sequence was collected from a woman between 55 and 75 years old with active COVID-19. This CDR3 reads CASTLGSPGSREQYF. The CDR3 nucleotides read TGTGCCAGCACCCTTGGATCCCCGGGGTCGAGAGAGCAGTACTTC.